These 22 T cell receptor beta chains came from one sample sequenced in a study of blood T cells in healthy people across ages. Using a J-beta primer mix together with a sample-barcoded 5' primer, a second PCR was run for about 6 to 11 cycles. TCRdb called the 5' RACE reads again in MiXCR, with one record for every CDR3 protein. The table shows around 1,000,000 distinct CDR3 sequences, with about 25% occurring only once. This sample also appeared in a second study, on T cells of mothers and their children.

The sequencing input was blood. The receptors derive from a girl aged 2 to 9 in good health.

The V gene is TRBV12-3 or TRBV12-4, the J gene TRBJ1-4; D gene ambiguous. The V end lost 5 bases, the J end lost 8 bases, and 9 bases lay between the germline ends. The CDR3 covers 12 residues. The CDR3 protein is CASSLRLEKLFF. DNA for the CDR3: TGTGCCAGCAGTCTTCGGCTAGAAAAACTGTTTTTT.

This clonotype was detected a few times. The chain combines TRBV12-3 or TRBV12-4 with TRBJ1-2, with TRBD1 as a possible D gene (6 bases). The V and J ends lost 2 bases and 8 bases respectively, with 15 bases between them. The CDR3 runs to 14 residues. CDR3 DNA: TGTGCCAGCAGTTTACAGGCAGGGGCGGGGGGCTACACCTTC. Protein: CASSLQAGAGGYTF.

This clonotype was picked up a small number of times. The rearrangement links TRBV5-5 to TRBJ1-2; D might be TRBD1 (6 bases). In germline, CDR1 is SGHKS, CDR2 YYEKEE (reference sequence). CDR3 length: 15 amino acids. Trimming shortened V by 4 bases and J by 4 bases, and 17 bases separated the two germline ends. CDR3: CASSLSQGRSYGYTF. CDR3 sequence (DNA): TGTGCCAGCAGCCTGTCCCAGGGGCGCTCCTATGGCTACACCTTC.

This chain links TRBV9 with TRBJ2-5, with TRBD1 matching over 9 bases. CDR1 and CDR2 (germline): SGDLS, YYNGEE. CDR3 length: 15 residues. V was pared by 3 bases and J by 11 bases, with 14 bases of the junction left unmatched. CDR3 amino acids: CASSAQPGQGLEQYF. The CDR3, as DNA: TGTGCCAGCAGCGCTCAACCGGGACAGGGTCTAGAGCAGTACTTC.

The chain joins TRBV6-5 to TRBJ2-7; D is possibly TRBD2 (5 bases). The CDR3 extends over 14 amino acids. Between the trimmed V and J ends, which lost 5 bases and 4 bases, there was a span of 15 bases. Looked up from germline, CDR1 is MNHEY and CDR2 is SVGAGI. The CDR3 DNA sequence: TGTGCCAGCAGTAGTCCTACTAGGGAATACGAGCAGTACTTC. It specifies CASSSPTREYEQYF.

This clonotype turned up a few times. The chain has TRBV5-4 and TRBJ2-7; D is uncertain. The length of the CDR3 is 15 residues. Germline loops: CDR1 SGHNT, CDR2 YYREEE (reference sequence). Trimming cost V 0 bases and J 1 base, with 11 bases left between them. CDR3 region: CASSLAATGSYEQYF. DNA of the CDR3: TGTGCCAGCAGCTTGGCCGCAACGGGTTCCTACGAGCAGTACTTC. Together with reference TRBV5-4 and TRBJ2-7, the CDR3 gives the full variable domain: ETGVTQSPTHLIKTRGQQVTLRCSSQSGHNTVSWYQQALGQGPQFIFQYYREEENGRGNFPPRFSGLQFPNYSSELNVNALELDDSALYLCASSLAATGSYEQYFGPGTRLTVT.

The V gene is TRBV27, the J gene TRBJ2-2, with 8 bases aligning to TRBD1. Germline loops: CDR1 MNHEY, CDR2 SMNVEV (reference sequence). The CDR3 runs to 16 residues. Trimming at V came to 6 bases and at J to 1 base, leaving 7 bases not matched to a gene. CDR3 sequence reads: CASRRPGTGNTGELFF. As DNA, the CDR3 is TGTGCCAGCAGACGTCCTGGGACAGGGAACACCGGGGAGCTGTTTTTT.

A few counts support this clonotype. The chain recombines TRBV4-2 with TRBJ1-3, with D uncertain. Per the germline V gene, CDR1 is LGHNA and CDR2 is YNFKEQ. Trimming removed 11 bases at V and 9 bases at J, with 8 bases between. This CDR3 is 9 amino acids long. Here the CDR3 DNA reads TGTGCCCTCCCCCCCACCATATATTTT. Translated, it gives CALPPTIYF.

The chain links TRBV7-2 to TRBJ2-7; TRBD2 aligns across 10 bases. This CDR3 spans 15 amino acids. Germline V gives CDR1 SGHTA, CDR2 FQGNSA. J was trimmed by 7 bases and V by 4 bases; bases with no gene match: 10. CDR3 sequence reads: CASSSHLAGGGEQYF. CDR3 DNA: TGTGCCAGCAGCTCCCACTTAGCGGGAGGCGGGGAGCAGTACTTC.

V usage is TRBV15 and J usage is TRBJ2-4; possible D gene TRBD2, 6 bases. This CDR3 comprises 14 residues. Trimming stripped 0 bases from V and 6 bases from J, with 9 bases between. Germline CDR1 and CDR2: LNHNV and YYDKDF (reference sequence). DNA for the CDR3: TGTGCCACCAGCAGAGATCAAGCGGGAAACATTCAGTACTTC. It encodes CATSRDQAGNIQYF.

As concerns this clonotype: With a much larger clone just one base away, this may be a read error. The chain links TRBV20-1 to TRBJ2-5; 10 bases are shared with TRBD2. This CDR3 spans 15 amino acids. Per germline, CDR1 DFQATT and CDR2 SNEGSKA (reference sequence). The CDR3 loop reads CSARSPSGGQEPQYF. Here the CDR3 DNA reads TGCAGTGCTAGGTCCCCTAGCGGGGGCCAAGAGCCCCAGTACTTC.

This clonotype was counted a few times. The rearrangement links TRBV7-3 to TRBJ2-3; TRBD2 aligns across 11 bases. J was trimmed by 5 bases and V by 4 bases; bases with no gene match: 5. Germline V gives CDR1 SGHTA, CDR2 FQGTGA. The CDR3 covers 15 residues. The DNA of the CDR3 is TGTGCCAGCAGCTCGACCGGGACTAGCGGAGATACGCAGTATTTT. Amino acid sequence: CASSSTGTSGDTQYF.

This clonotype was observed a few times. The J gene is TRBJ2-5, the V gene TRBV29-1; weak D call: TRBD2 (6 bases). The assigned J gene may be wrong: the sequence end matches TRBJ2-7 better. CDR3 size: 14 residues. CDR1 is SQVTM, CDR2 ANQGSEA, per germline. In DNA form, the CDR3 reads TGCAGCGTTGATATGGAGGGCCCAGGATACGAGCAGTACTTC. This gives the protein CSVDMEGPGYEQYF.

This clonotype was seen only a few times. The gene calls are TRBV12-3 or TRBV12-4 and TRBJ2-5, with 8 nucleotides matching TRBD2. V trimming: 6 bases; J trimming: 11 bases; junction bases outside the gene matches: 11. This CDR3 is built from 13 residues. The CDR3 sequence: CASRPAGAGEQYF. CDR3 sequence (DNA): TGTGCCAGCAGGCCAGCGGGAGCGGGAGAGCAGTACTTC.

The genes are TRBV11-1 and TRBJ2-7; D is perhaps TRBD1 or TRBD2 (5 bases each). The V and J ends lost 4 bases and 7 bases respectively, with 17 bases between them. Germline lookup yields CDR1 SGHAT and CDR2 FQDESV (reference sequence). This CDR3 spans 14 amino acids. The CDR3 loop is CASSWGNVGLEQYF. As DNA, the CDR3 is TGTGCCAGCAGCTGGGGGAATGTGGGGCTTGAGCAGTACTTC.

This clonotype was recorded once. The chain uses TRBV6-1 and TRBJ2-7; 9 bases match TRBD2. The germline CDR1 and CDR2 sequences are MNHNS and SASEGT. This CDR3 has 13 amino acids. Unmatched junction bases numbered 6, after V lost 7 bases and J lost 5 bases. The CDR3 reads CASKELAGDEQYF. In nucleotides, the CDR3 is TGTGCCAGCAAGGAACTAGCGGGCGACGAGCAGTACTTC.

The chain is built from TRBV28 and TRBJ2-5, with TRBD1 matching 7 bases. Germline assignment: CDR1 MDHEN and CDR2 SYDVKM. J gave up 1 base and V 6 bases, and 17 bases lay outside the gene matches. The CDR3 has 18 amino acids. The CDR3, as DNA: TGTGCCAGCAGGTCCTTCTCCTGGGGACAGTCTATCCAAGAGACCCAGTACTTC. Translation: CASRSFSWGQSIQETQYF.

The sample holds one count of this clonotype. V usage is TRBV7-9 and J usage is TRBJ1-1, with no clear D. The CDR3 runs 13 residues. Germline CDR1 reads SEHNR; CDR2 reads FQNEAQ (reference sequence). V lost 4 bases to trimming and J lost 8 bases, with 14 bases between them. The DNA for the CDR3 is TGTGCCAGCAGCTCTGTAATAGAATCAGAAGCTTTCTTT. Amino acids: CASSSVIESEAFF.

The chain has TRBV28 and TRBJ2-1; no reliable D call. Germline CDR1 and CDR2: MDHEN and SYDVKM. The CDR3 length is 13 residues. The V end was cut by 3 bases, the J end by 5 bases, with 8 bases between. The CDR3 loop is CASSFRANNEQFF. In DNA form, the CDR3 reads TGTGCCAGCAGTTTTAGGGCCAACAATGAGCAGTTCTTC.

This clonotype was found a few times. The rearrangement uses TRBV12-3 or TRBV12-4 and TRBJ2-4; D remains unclear. V was cut by 5 bases and J by 1 base, with 12 bases left in between. CDR3 length: 15 residues. The CDR3 DNA is TGTGCCAGCAGTGACCCGGTACTGGCCAAAAACATTCAGTACTTC. It translates to CASSDPVLAKNIQYF.

This clonotype was seen just once. The chain joins TRBV29-1 to TRBJ2-5, with D possibly being TRBD1 (6 bases). V lost 0 bases to trimming and J lost 11 bases, with 16 bases between them. This CDR3 is 13 amino acids long. The germline V gene encodes CDR1 SQVTM and CDR2 ANQGSEA. CDR3 sequence: CSVEEEAGAEQYF. CDR3 nucleotides: TGCAGCGTTGAAGAAGAGGCAGGGGCAGAGCAGTACTTC.

This clonotype was counted a few times. The chain couples TRBV29-1 to TRBJ2-7; no clear D gene. Germline V gene lookup returns CDR1 SQVTM and CDR2 ANQGSEA. Trimming took off 3 bases at V and 6 bases at J, with 15 bases between the two ends. The CDR3 length is 13 residues. CDR3 DNA: TGCAGCGTTGATAGGTTCGGCGACGGCGAGCAGTACTTC. Protein product: CSVDRFGDGEQYF.